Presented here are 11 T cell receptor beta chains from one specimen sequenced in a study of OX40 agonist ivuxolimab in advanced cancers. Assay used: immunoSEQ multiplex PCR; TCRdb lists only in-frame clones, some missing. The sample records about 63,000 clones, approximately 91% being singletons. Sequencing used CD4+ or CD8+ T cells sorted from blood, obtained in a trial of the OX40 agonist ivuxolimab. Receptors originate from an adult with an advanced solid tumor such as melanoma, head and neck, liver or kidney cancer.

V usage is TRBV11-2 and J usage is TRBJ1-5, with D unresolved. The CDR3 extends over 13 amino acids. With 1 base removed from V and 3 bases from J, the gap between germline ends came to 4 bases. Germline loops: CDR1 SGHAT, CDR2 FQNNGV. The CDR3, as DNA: TGTGCCAGCAGCTTAGGTGCCAATCAGCCCCAGCATTTT. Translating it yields CASSLGANQPQHF.

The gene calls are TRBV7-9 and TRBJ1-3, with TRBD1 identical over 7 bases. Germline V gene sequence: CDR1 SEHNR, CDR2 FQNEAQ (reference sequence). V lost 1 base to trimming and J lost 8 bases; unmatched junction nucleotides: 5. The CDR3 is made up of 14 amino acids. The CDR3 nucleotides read TGTGCCAGCAGCTTAGTGAACGGACAGGACACCATATATTTT. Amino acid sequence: CASSLVNGQDTIYF.

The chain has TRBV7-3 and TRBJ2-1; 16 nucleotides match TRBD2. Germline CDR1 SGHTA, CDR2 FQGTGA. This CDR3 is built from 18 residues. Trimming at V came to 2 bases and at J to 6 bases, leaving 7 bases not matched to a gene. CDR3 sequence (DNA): TGTGCCAGCAGCTTATACGGGACTAGCGGGAGGGCCGGCAATGAGCAGTTCTTC. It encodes CASSLYGTSGRAGNEQFF.

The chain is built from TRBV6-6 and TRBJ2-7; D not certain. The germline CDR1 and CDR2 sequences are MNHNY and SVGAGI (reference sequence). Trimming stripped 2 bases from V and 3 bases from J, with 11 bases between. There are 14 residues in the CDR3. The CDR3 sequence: CASSYGLVLYEQYF. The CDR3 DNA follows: TGTGCCAGCAGTTACGGGCTAGTTCTCTACGAGCAGTACTTC.

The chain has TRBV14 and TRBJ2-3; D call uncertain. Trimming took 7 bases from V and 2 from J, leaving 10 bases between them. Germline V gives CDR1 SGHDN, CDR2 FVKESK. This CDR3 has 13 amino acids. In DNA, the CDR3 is TGTGCCAGCACGGTCAGTCTCACAGATACGCAGTATTTT. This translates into CASTVSLTDTQYF.

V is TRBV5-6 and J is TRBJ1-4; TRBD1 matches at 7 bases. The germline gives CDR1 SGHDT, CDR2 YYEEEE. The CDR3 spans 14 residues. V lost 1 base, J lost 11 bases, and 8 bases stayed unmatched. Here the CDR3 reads CASSLTNRGGKLFF. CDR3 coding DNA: TGTGCCAGCAGCTTGACGAACAGGGGAGGGAAACTGTTTTTT.

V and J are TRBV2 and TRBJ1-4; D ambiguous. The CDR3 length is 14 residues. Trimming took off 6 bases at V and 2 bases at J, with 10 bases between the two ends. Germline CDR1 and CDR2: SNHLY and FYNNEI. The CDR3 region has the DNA TGTGCCAGCAGGCGAGAGCAGACTAATGAAAAACTGTTTTTT. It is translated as CASRREQTNEKLFF.

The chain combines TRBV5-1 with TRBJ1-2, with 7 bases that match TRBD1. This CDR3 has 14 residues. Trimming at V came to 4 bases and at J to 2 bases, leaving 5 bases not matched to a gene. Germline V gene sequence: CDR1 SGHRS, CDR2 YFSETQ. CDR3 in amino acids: CASSAGTANYGYTF. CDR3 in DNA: TGCGCCAGCAGCGCTGGGACAGCCAACTATGGCTACACCTTC.

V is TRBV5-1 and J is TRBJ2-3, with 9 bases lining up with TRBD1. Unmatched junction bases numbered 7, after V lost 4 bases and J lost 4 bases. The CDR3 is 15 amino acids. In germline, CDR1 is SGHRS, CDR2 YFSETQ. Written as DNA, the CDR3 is TGCGCCAGCAGCAAACAGGGGGCGCATTCAGATACGCAGTATTTT. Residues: CASSKQGAHSDTQYF.

The DNA for the CDR3 is TGTGCCAGTAGTATAACCAGGAACACTGAAGCTTTCTTT. Encoded protein: CASSITRNTEAFF. The chain has TRBV19 and TRBJ1-1; no clear D. The CDR3 runs 13 residues. Trimming pared 2 bases from V and 1 base from J, leaving 5 bases between. The germline V gene encodes CDR1 LNHDA and CDR2 SQIVND (reference sequence).

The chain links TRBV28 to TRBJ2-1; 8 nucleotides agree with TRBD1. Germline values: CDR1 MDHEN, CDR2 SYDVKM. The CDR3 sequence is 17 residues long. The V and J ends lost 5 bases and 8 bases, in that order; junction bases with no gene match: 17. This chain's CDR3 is CASSRARTGNFADEQFF. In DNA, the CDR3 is TGTGCCAGCAGTCGGGCCCGGACAGGGAATTTTGCCGATGAGCAGTTCTTC.